One and the same sample provided the 3 T cell receptor beta chains below, sequenced in a study of blood T cell repertoires in COVID-19. TCRdb's table, derived via immunoSEQ multiplex PCR, lists solely in-frame clones and lacks some. The profile shows fewer than 350,000 clones, approximately 91% of them singletons. The sample consisted of PBMCs or T cells enriched from blood (not recorded which). The receptors stem from a woman in her thirties or forties with acute COVID-19.

The chain is built from TRBV16 and TRBJ1-5; D unresolved. V was clipped by 2 bases and J by 10 bases, with 18 bases between them. Germline lookup yields CDR1 KGHSY and CDR2 FQNENV. The CDR3 has 15 amino acids. The CDR3 DNA sequence: TGTGCCAGCAGCCAACAATTCTCGTCCTTTAGCCCCCAGCATTTT. Its protein is CASSQQFSSFSPQHF.

This clone was observed once. This chain links TRBV12-3 or TRBV12-4 with TRBJ1-2; tentatively, D is TRBD1 (5 bases). V was clipped by 6 bases and J by 7 bases, with 12 bases between them. This CDR3 contains 12 residues. This CDR3 reads CASRAGQGGYTF. CDR3 nucleotide sequence: TGTGCCAGCAGGGCAGGGCAAGGTGGCTACACCTTC.

CDR3 sequence: CASSQERGNEKLFF. As DNA, the CDR3 is TGCGCCAGCAGCCAAGAAAGGGGGAATGAAAAACTGTTTTTT. V is TRBV4-3 and J is TRBJ1-4; tentatively, D is TRBD1 (6 bases). The V end lost 0 bases, the J end lost 5 bases, and 7 bases lay between the germline ends. The germline V gene encodes CDR1 LGHNA and CDR2 YSLEER. This CDR3 spans 14 amino acids.